This TCR beta chain was identified during a study of regulatory T cells in long-lasting Graves disease. The V and J ends lost 2 bases and 1 base, in that order; junction bases with no gene match: 7. Germline lookup yields CDR1 SGHVS and CDR2 FNYEAQ. This CDR3 comprises 17 residues. iRepertoire HTBI primers and Arm-PCR of CDR3 regions built TCR beta libraries. One entry per CDR3 protein, called by TCRdb with MiXCR from the multiplex PCR reads. The sample holds around 470,000 distinct CDR3 sequences, 12% to 15% seen once. Described time point: newly diagnosed GD, antithyroid drugs for less than 3 months. PBMCs were the source of the RNA used for TCR sequencing. The sample was also reused in another study, on T cells in Graves' hyperthyroidism and ophthalmopathy. That investigation notes: A lack of ophthalmopathy progression within 18 months defined stable Graves' hyperthyroidism. The primer set for the first-round RT-PCR of the TCR CDR3 was HTBI. A model of 13 V-J features distinguished ophthalmopathy from stable hyperthyroidism.

The chain has TRBV7-6 and TRBJ2-4; 8 nucleotides line up with TRBD1. The sequencing used peripheral blood mononuclear cells (PBMCs), collected at new diagnosis, from a patient treated with antithyroid drugs. The clonotype comes from a woman between 50 and 59 years old with Graves disease. DNA for the CDR3: TGTGCCAGCAGCTTAAGGGCAGGGGGCTTGGCCAAAAACATTCAGTACTTC. Amino acids: CASSLRAGGLAKNIQYF.